This is a list of T cell receptor beta chains from one sample in a study of beta chain features in type 1 diabetes. Sequencing was performed with immunoSEQ multiplex PCR; in TCRdb, only in-frame clones are kept and a portion is missing. The sample has roughly 150,000 clones, about 9.3% seen once. Sequenced sample: central memory CD4+ T cells from blood. These receptors were obtained from a man aged 30 to 45 with type 1 diabetes. Both conserved end residues are part of each CDR3. The D gene is left open where the match is weak. The size entry is marked missing in some rows and otherwise reads once, few, many or a size class.

>TRBJ2-3|16|TRBD1|NA|TRBV7-2
TGTGCCAGCAGCTCCAGGACAGGGGGGTTCGCAGATACGCAGTATTTT
CASSSRTGGFADTQYF
>TRBJ1-5|17|TRBD1|few|TRBV5-1
TGCGCCAGCAGCCCTAAACCGGGACAGATTAGAGGTCAGCCCCAGCATTTT
CASSPKPGQIRGQPQHF
>TRBJ2-1|16|NA|few|TRBV7-3
TGTGCCAGCAGCTTAAGGGGCGCGGGGCGATACAATGAGCAGTTCTTC
CASSLRGAGRYNEQFF
>TRBJ2-7|14|TRBD1|NA|TRBV27
TGTGCCAGCAGTTTGTGGGACAGGGGTTACGAGCAGTACTTC
CASSLWDRGYEQYF
>TRBJ2-7|20|TRBD2|NA|TRBV4-3
TGCGCCAGCAGCCAAGCAAGCGGACTAGCGGGACCATCACCCTCCTACGAGCAGTACTTC
CASSQASGLAGPSPSYEQYF
>TRBJ2-1|16|NA|NA|TRBV7-9
TGTGCCAGCAGCCAAACCACAGGGTCCCCCTACAATGAGCAGTTCTTC
CASSQTTGSPYNEQFF
>TRBJ2-7|14|TRBD2|few|TRBV7-9
TGTGCCAGCAGCCCGGGACTAGCGAACTACGAGCAGTACTTC
CASSPGLANYEQYF
>TRBJ2-4|14|TRBD2|NA|TRBV9
TGTGCCAGCAGCGGGGCTAGCGGGAGCTACATTCAGTACTTC
CASSGASGSYIQYF
>TRBJ2-7|15|TRBD2|NA|TRBV28
TGTGCCAGCAGTTCCCCGGGGCTAGCGGTTTACGAGCAGTACTTC
CASSSPGLAVYEQYF
>TRBJ2-2|13|NA|NA|TRBV7-3
TGTGCCAGCAGCTTCGCGCGATCCGGGGAGCTGTTTTTT
CASSFARSGELFF
>TRBJ2-3|13|NA|few|TRBV5-4
TGTGCCAGCCTCGGGGAACCCACAGATACGCAGTATTTT
CASLGEPTDTQYF
>TRBJ2-6|17|NA|few|TRBV2
TGTGCCAGCAGTGAGGACAGTCCACGCTCTGGGGCCAACGTCCTGACTTTC
CASSEDSPRSGANVLTF
>TRBJ2-5|14|TRBD1|few|TRBV5-1
TGCGCCAGCAGCAACACGGACAGGCGGGAGACCCAGTACTTC
CASSNTDRRETQYF
>TRBJ2-7|14|NA|NA|TRBV7-2
TGTGCCAGCAGCTTAGCAATGAGGGCCTACGAGCAGTACTTC
CASSLAMRAYEQYF
>TRBJ2-7|11|TRBD2|few|TRBV20-1
TGCAGTGCTATCGAGGTGCGGGAGGGGTTCTTC
CSAIEVREGFF
>TRBJ2-7|12|NA|few|TRBV5-6
TGTGCCAGCAGCATAAGCGGGTACGAGCAGTACTTC
CASSISGYEQYF
>TRBJ1-5|14|TRBD1|NA|TRBV6-5
TGTGCCAGCAGTCCCGGGACAGGGAGTCAGCCCCAGCATTTT
CASSPGTGSQPQHF
>TRBJ1-1|12|NA|NA|TRBV14
TGTGCCAGCAGCCAAGCGGTCACTGAAGCTTTCTTT
CASSQAVTEAFF
>TRBJ2-3|17|TRBD2|NA|TRBV4-1
TGCGCCAGCAGCCTCCGGGGCGCGGGAGCGGCGACAGATACGCAGTATTTT
CASSLRGAGAATDTQYF
>TRBJ2-1|14|NA|few|TRBV30
TGTGCCTGGGGTTTGGCTACGCCAGCGGGTGAGCAGTTCTTC
CAWGLATPAGEQFF
>TRBJ1-1|15|NA|few|TRBV11-1
TGTGCCAGCAGCTCCAGGGATATTTGGAACACTGAAGCTTTCTTT
CASSSRDIWNTEAFF
>TRBJ2-5|14|TRBD1|few|TRBV7-9
TGTGCCAGCAGCCCGACAGGGCTCCAAGAGACCCAGTACTTC
CASSPTGLQETQYF
>TRBJ2-2|13|NA|few|TRBV12-5
TGTGCTAGTGGTACGACGGGTACCGGGGAGCTGTTTTTT
CASGTTGTGELFF
>TRBJ2-3|16|TRBD1|once|TRBV28
TGTGCCAGCAGTTTCCGGGGGACAGGCCACACAGATACGCAGTATTTT
CASSFRGTGHTDTQYF
>TRBJ1-2|12|NA|few|TRBV28
TGTGCCACTCTTTACAGGGACTATGGCTACACCTTC
CATLYRDYGYTF
>TRBJ2-1|16|TRBD2|many|TRBV7-2
TGTGCCAGCAGCTTTTCTAGCGGGAGTTCCTACAATGAGCAGTTCTTC
CASSFSSGSSYNEQFF
>TRBJ1-1|14|NA|NA|TRBV5-4
TGTGCCAGCAGCTCACCCCCCCCGGGGACTGAAGCTTTCTTT
CASSSPPPGTEAFF
>TRBJ2-5|16|NA|few|TRBV6-1
TGTGCCAGCAGTGACTTTTTTAAGGGGTCAGGGGAGACCCAGTACTTC
CASSDFFKGSGETQYF
>TRBJ2-7|15|TRBD2|NA|TRBV9
TGTGCCAGCAGCGTAGGTGGCGGGAGGAACTACGAGCAGTACTTC
CASSVGGGRNYEQYF
>TRBJ2-5|13|TRBD1|NA|TRBV5-1
TGCGCCAGCAGCCAGACAGGGGAAGAGACCCAGTACTTC
CASSQTGEETQYF
>TRBJ1-1|14|TRBD1|few|TRBV5-1
TGCGCCAGCAGGACAGGGGTGGTGAACACTGAAGCTTTCTTT
CASRTGVVNTEAFF
>TRBJ2-1|12|TRBD2|NA|TRBV5-6
TGTGCCAGCAGCCTACTAGCGGGAGGGGAGTTCTTC
CASSLLAGGEFF
>TRBJ2-5|15|TRBD1|NA|TRBV23-1
TGCGCCAGCAGTCACGCGGACAGGGGGCGAGAGACCCAGTACTTC
CASSHADRGRETQYF
>TRBJ2-1|15|NA|few|TRBV7-2
TGTGCCAGCAGCTCAGGCAGGGCCCTTTACAATGAGCAGTTCTTC
CASSSGRALYNEQFF
>TRBJ2-3|16|NA|NA|TRBV23-1
TGCGCCAGCAGTCCTCTGTTGGGGCATCGCACAGATACGCAGTATTTT
CASSPLLGHRTDTQYF